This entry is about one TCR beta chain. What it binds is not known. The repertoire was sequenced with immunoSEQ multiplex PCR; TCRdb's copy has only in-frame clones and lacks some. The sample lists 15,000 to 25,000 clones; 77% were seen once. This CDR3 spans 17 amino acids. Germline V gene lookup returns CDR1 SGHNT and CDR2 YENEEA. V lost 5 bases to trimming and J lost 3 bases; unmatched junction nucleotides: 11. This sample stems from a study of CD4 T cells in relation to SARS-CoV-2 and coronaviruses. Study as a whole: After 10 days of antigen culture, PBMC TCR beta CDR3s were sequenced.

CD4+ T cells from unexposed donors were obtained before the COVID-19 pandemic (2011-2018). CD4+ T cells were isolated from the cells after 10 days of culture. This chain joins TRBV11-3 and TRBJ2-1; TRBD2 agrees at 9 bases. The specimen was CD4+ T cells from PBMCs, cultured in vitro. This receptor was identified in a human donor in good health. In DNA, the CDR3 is TGTGCCAGCAGCGAAGGACGGCGACTAGCGGTCTACAATGAGCAGTTCTTC. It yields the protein CASSEGRRLAVYNEQFF.